This T cell receptor (beta chain) derives from a study of blood T cell repertoires in COVID-19. The authors' processing: Reference gene primer amplification gave nucleated cell count estimates. Assay: immunoSEQ multiplex PCR; the TCRdb copy retains only in-frame clones and omits some. Clone size and V and J calls were adopted from that table, with D and trimming inferred from the DNA. The sample includes some 11,000 clones, 73% of them seen just once. Germline loops: CDR1 LNHNV, CDR2 YYDKDF (reference sequence). After removal of 0 bases from V and 5 bases from J, the junction contained 13 bases not matched to a gene. The CDR3 length is 18 residues.

Sequenced sample: peripheral blood. The chain carries TRBV15 and TRBJ2-3, with 8 bases identical to TRBD2. This clonotype was sampled from a human donor in a cohort sampled during active COVID-19. As DNA, the CDR3 is TGTGCCACCAGCAGAGATCGGGGGGGAGGTACCGTTAAAGATACGCAGTATTTT. Its translation: CATSRDRGGGTVKDTQYF.